This TCR beta chain was recovered during a study of T cell responses to AZD1222 COVID-19 vaccine. Across the whole study: Second-dose intervals of approximately 4 or approximately 12 weeks were pooled. Regarding the study as a whole: Spike was spanned by vaccine-associated CD4 TCRs, which were dominant at 160-218 and 743-854. Among the donors, most were white British and more were female, and clonal diversity was possibly underestimated.

The CDR3 covers 15 residues. Germline CDR1 reads SGHTA; CDR2 reads FQGTGA. With V trimmed by 1 base and J by 6 bases, 7 bases remained unmatched. A note on this clone: Its antigen remains unknown.

Method: immunoSEQ multiplex PCR; TCRdb's copy keeps in-frame clones and lacks some. This sample has around 110,000 clones, with roughly 84% found just once. This sample comprised peripheral blood, obtained on day 0 of AZD1222 vaccination. The rearrangement uses TRBV7-3 and TRBJ2-7, with 9 bases aligning to TRBD2. The source is an adult in good health. The CDR3 loop reads CASSLILAGTSEQYF. The CDR3 bases are TGTGCCAGCAGCTTAATCCTAGCGGGAACGTCCGAGCAGTACTTC. The whole variable domain, remainder taken from reference TRBV7-3 and TRBJ2-7, is GAGVSQTPSNKVTEKGKYVELRCDPISGHTALYWYRQSLGQGPEFLIYFQGTGAADDSGLPNDRFFAVRPEGSVSTLKIQRTERGDSAVYLCASSLILAGTSEQYFGPGTRLTVT.